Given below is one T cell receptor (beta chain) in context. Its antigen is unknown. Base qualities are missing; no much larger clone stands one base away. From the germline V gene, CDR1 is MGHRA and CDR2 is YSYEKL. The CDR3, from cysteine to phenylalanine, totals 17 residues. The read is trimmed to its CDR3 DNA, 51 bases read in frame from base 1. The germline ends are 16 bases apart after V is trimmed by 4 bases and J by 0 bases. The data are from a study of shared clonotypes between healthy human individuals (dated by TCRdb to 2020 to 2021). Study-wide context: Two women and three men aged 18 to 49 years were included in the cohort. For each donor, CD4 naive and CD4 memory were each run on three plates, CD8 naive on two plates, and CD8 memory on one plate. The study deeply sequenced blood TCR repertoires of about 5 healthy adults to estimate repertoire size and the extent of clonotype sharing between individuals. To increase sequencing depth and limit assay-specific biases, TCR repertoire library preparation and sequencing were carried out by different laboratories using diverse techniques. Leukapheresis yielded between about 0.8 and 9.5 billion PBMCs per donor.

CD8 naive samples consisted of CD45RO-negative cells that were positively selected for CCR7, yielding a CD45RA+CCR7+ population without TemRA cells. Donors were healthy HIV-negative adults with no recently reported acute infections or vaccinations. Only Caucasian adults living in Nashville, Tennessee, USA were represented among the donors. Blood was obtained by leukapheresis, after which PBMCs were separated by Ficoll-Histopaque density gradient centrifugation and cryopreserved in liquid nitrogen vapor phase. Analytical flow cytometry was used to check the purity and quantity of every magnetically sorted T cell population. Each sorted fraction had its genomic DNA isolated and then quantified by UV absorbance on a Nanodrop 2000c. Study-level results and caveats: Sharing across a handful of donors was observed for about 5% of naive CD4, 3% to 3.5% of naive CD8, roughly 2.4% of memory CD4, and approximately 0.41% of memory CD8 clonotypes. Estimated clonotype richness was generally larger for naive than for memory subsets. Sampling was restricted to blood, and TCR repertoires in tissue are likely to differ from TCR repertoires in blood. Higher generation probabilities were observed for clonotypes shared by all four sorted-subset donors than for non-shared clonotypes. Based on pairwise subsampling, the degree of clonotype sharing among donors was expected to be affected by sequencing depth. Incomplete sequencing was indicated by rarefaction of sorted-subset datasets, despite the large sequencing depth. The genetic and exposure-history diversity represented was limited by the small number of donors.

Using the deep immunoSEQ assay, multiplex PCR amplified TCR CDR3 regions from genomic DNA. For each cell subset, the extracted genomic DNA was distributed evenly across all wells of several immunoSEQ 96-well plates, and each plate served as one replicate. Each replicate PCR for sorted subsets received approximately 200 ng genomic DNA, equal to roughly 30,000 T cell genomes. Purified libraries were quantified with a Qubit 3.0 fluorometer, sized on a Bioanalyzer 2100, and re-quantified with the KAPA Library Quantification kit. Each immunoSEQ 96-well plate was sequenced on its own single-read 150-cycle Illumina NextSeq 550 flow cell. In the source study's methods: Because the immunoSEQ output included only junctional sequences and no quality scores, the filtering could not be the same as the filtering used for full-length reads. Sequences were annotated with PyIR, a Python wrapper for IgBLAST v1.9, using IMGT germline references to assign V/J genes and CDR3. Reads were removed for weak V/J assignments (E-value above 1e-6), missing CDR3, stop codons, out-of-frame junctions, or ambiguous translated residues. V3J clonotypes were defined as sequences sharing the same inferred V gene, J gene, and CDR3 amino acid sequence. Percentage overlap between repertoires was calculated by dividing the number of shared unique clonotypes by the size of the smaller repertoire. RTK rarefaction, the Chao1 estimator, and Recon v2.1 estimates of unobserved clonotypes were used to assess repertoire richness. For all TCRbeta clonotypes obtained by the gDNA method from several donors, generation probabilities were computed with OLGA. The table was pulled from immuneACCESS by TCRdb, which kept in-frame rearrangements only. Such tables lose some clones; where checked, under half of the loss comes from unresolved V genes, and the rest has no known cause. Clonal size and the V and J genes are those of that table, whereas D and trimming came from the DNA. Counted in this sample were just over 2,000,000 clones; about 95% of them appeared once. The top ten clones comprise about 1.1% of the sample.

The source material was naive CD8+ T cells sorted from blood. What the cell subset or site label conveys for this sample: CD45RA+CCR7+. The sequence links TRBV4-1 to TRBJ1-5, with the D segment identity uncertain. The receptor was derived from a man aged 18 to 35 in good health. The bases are TGCGCCAGCAGCCTAACCCTCGCCTTATATAGCAATCAGCCCCAGCATTTT. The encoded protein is CASSLTLALYSNQPQHF.